What follows are 20 T cell receptor beta chains derived from one specimen sequenced in a study of T-cell memory formation after mild COVID-19. TCRdb used MiXCR to reprocess the 5' RACE reads, holding one entry per CDR3 protein. This sample has about 50,000 distinct CDR3 sequences, with roughly 12% found just once. Specimen: PBMCs or a T cell subset sorted from them (not recorded which). The receptor set was obtained from a man between 18 and 35 years old who had mild COVID-19 (a few samples of this study predate the infection). Cell type and time point are not known.

This chain uses TRBV4-1 with TRBJ2-5; 8 bases agree with TRBD2. After removal of 1 base from V and 4 bases from J, the junction contained 5 bases not matched to a gene. Germline values: CDR1 MGHRA, CDR2 YSYEKL. This CDR3 region has 15 residues. In DNA form, the CDR3 reads TGCGCCAGCAGCCAAGTCCCGGGGGGGAGAGAGACCCAGTACTTC. This codes for CASSQVPGGRETQYF.

The chain recombines TRBV9 with TRBJ2-5; D could derive from TRBD1 or TRBD2 (5 bases each). Germline V CDR1 and CDR2: SGDLS, YYNGEE. The CDR3 extends over 15 amino acids. Between the trimmed V and J ends, which lost 0 bases and 5 bases, there was a span of 14 bases. The CDR3 reads CASSVDVRGQETQYF. In DNA form, the CDR3 reads TGTGCCAGCAGCGTAGATGTGAGGGGCCAGGAGACCCAGTACTTC.

The rearrangement uses TRBV18 and TRBJ1-1; maybe TRBD1 (5 bases). The germline V gene encodes CDR1 KGHSH and CDR2 LQKENI. The V end was cut by 6 bases, the J end by 4 bases, with 12 bases between. The CDR3 has 13 residues. CDR3 sequence reads: CASSLVGGTEAFF. The CDR3 nucleotides read TGTGCCAGCTCTCTTGTCGGGGGCACTGAAGCTTTCTTT.

The rearrangement uses TRBV3-1 and TRBJ2-2, with 9 bases identical to TRBD1. J gave up 1 base and V 3 bases, and 9 bases lay outside the gene matches. There are 18 residues in the CDR3. Germline CDR1 is LGHDT and CDR2 is YNNKEL (reference sequence). The CDR3 DNA sequence: TGTGCCAGCAGCCATAGGACAGGGGCCCTTTTGAACACCGGGGAGCTGTTTTTT. Protein: CASSHRTGALLNTGELFF.

The V gene is TRBV27, the J gene TRBJ2-5; either TRBD1 or TRBD2 may fit D (6 bases each). Trimming took off 4 bases at V and 5 bases at J, with 11 bases between the two ends. The CDR3 consists of 13 residues. Germline CDR1 is MNHEY and CDR2 is SMNVEV (reference sequence). The CDR3 region is CASSSRGRETQYF. In nucleotides, the CDR3 is TGTGCCAGCAGTTCCCGGGGGCGCGAGACCCAGTACTTC.

Many counts were recorded for this clonotype. V gene TRBV12-3 or TRBV12-4 combines with J gene TRBJ1-1; D is unclear. V lost 6 bases and J lost 7, with 12 bases in between. The CDR3 is made up of 12 amino acids. CDR3: CASSETGIEAFF. The CDR3 nucleotides read TGTGCCAGCAGCGAGACTGGGATTGAAGCTTTCTTT.

The sample holds many counts of this clonotype. The rearrangement uses TRBV3-1 and TRBJ2-1; D is perhaps TRBD2 (5 bases). In germline, CDR1 is LGHDT, CDR2 YNNKEL (reference sequence). The CDR3 has 14 residues. The germline V and J ends were trimmed by 1 base and 6 bases, with 10 bases remaining between them. The CDR3 coding sequence is TGTGCCAGCAGCCAAGGGCTAGAGGGCAATGAGCAGTTCTTC. The encoded protein is CASSQGLEGNEQFF.

This clonotype was observed a few times. The rearrangement links TRBV4-1 to TRBJ2-7; 10 bases agree with TRBD1. The V segment lost 0 bases and the J segment 6 bases; nucleotides outside the gene matches: 5. The CDR3 length is 15 residues. Per germline, CDR1 MGHRA and CDR2 YSYEKL. The CDR3 sequence: CASSQESTGGSEQYF. The CDR3 region has the DNA TGCGCCAGCAGCCAAGAGTCGACAGGGGGCTCCGAGCAGTACTTC.

This clonotype was counted only a few times. The rearrangement joins TRBV7-9 to TRBJ1-6, with a possible D match to TRBD1 (6 bases). The CDR3 covers 15 residues. V was pared by 3 bases and J by 6 bases, with 12 bases between. Germline assignment: CDR1 SEHNR and CDR2 FQNEAQ (reference sequence). The CDR3 sequence: CASSFSGVSNSPLHF. The DNA for the CDR3 is TGTGCCAGCAGCTTTTCAGGGGTCTCTAATTCACCCCTCCACTTT.

This clonotype was counted a few times. CDR3 region: CASSEGTSSSYEQYF. The CDR3 nucleotides are TGTGCCAGCAGTGAAGGGACGTCCAGCTCCTACGAGCAGTACTTC. V is TRBV25-1 and J is TRBJ2-7; TRBD1 or TRBD2 may be the D gene (5 bases each). Trimming took 2 bases from V and 0 from J, leaving 11 bases between them. The germline V gene has CDR1 MGHDK and CDR2 SYGVNS. This CDR3 region has 15 residues.

This chain connects TRBV9 to TRBJ2-3; unclear D gene. Germline CDR1 reads SGDLS; CDR2 reads YYNGEE. V shed 3 bases and J shed 6 bases, with 8 bases lying between them. The CDR3 spans 12 residues. The CDR3 sequence: CASSATTDTQYF. DNA of the CDR3: TGTGCCAGCAGCGCAACCACGGATACGCAGTATTTT.

This clonotype was detected only a few times. This chain uses TRBV5-1 with TRBJ1-6; unclear D gene. The CDR3 length is 14 residues. Trimming pared 0 bases from V and 10 bases from J, leaving 11 bases between. Germline V gene data show CDR1 as SGHRS and CDR2 as YFSETQ. This CDR3 is CASSLDLVRSPLHF. CDR3 in DNA: TGCGCCAGCAGCTTGGATCTGGTCAGGTCACCCCTCCACTTT.

This chain connects TRBV7-3 to TRBJ2-2, with D unclear. With 4 bases removed from V and 2 bases from J, the gap between germline ends came to 14 bases. Germline loops: CDR1 SGHTA, CDR2 FQGTGA. The length of the CDR3 is 16 residues. The CDR3 DNA reads TGTGCCAGCAGCTCCGGCAGCCACGTCAACACCGGGGAGCTGTTTTTT. It encodes CASSSGSHVNTGELFF.

This rearrangement joins TRBV15 to TRBJ2-7; D ambiguous. This CDR3 has 13 residues. Germline lookup yields CDR1 LNHNV and CDR2 YYDKDF (reference sequence). V was trimmed by 0 bases and J by 3 bases, leaving 6 bases between them. CDR3 residues: CATSRENGYEQYV. As DNA, the CDR3 is TGTGCCACCAGCAGAGAAAACGGCTACGAGCAGTACGTC.

This clonotype was seen more than once but under ten times. The chain has TRBV5-5 and TRBJ1-1, with a tentative D call TRBD1 (6 bases). The CDR3 has 14 amino acids. V gave up 1 base and J gave up 1 base, with 8 bases separating them. Looked up from germline, CDR1 is SGHKS and CDR2 is YYEKEE (reference sequence). The CDR3: CASSLTGQNTEAFF. In DNA, the CDR3 is TGTGCCAGCAGCTTGACAGGGCAGAACACTGAAGCTTTCTTT.

This clonotype occurred a few times. This chain joins TRBV27 and TRBJ2-2, with 9 bases aligning to TRBD1. The J segment lost 5 bases and the V segment lost 6 bases, leaving 10 bases of the junction unmatched. This CDR3 region has 16 residues. Germline V gene lookup returns CDR1 MNHEY and CDR2 SMNVEV (reference sequence). In nucleotides, the CDR3 is TGTGCCAGCAGCTATACAGGGGGCAGAAGGACCGGGGAGCTGTTTTTT. This translates into CASSYTGGRRTGELFF.

This clonotype occurred a few times. This chain links TRBV4-1 with TRBJ2-6; D gene uncertain. The V end lost 1 base, the J end lost 0 bases, and 13 bases lay between the germline ends. CDR3 size: 18 residues. Germline loops: CDR1 MGHRA, CDR2 YSYEKL. The CDR3: CASSQGPRTASGANVLTF. In DNA form, the CDR3 reads TGCGCCAGCAGCCAAGGGCCCCGTACAGCCTCTGGGGCCAACGTCCTGACTTTC.

There are many counts of this clonotype. The chain recombines TRBV12-3 or TRBV12-4 with TRBJ1-3; 7 positions match TRBD1. J gave up 3 bases and V 6 bases, and 11 bases lay outside the gene matches. CDR3 length: 16 amino acids. The CDR3 here is CASRGFRQGGGNTIYF. The CDR3 DNA follows: TGTGCCAGCAGGGGATTTAGACAGGGTGGTGGAAACACCATATATTTT.

This clonotype has ten or more counts. The CDR3 bases are TGCAGCGTTGAAGATCGTGGCAGGAGCACAGATACGCAGTATTTT. Amino acids: CSVEDRGRSTDTQYF. This chain connects TRBV29-1 to TRBJ2-3; D remains unclear. Germline V gene sequence: CDR1 SQVTM, CDR2 ANQGSEA. Trimming left V 0 bases short and J 0 bases short, with 10 bases between. There are 15 residues in the CDR3.

This clonotype has more than one count but fewer than ten. This chain joins TRBV6-5 and TRBJ2-3; 10 bases agree with TRBD2. CDR3 size: 19 residues. Germline CDR1 is MNHEY and CDR2 is SVGAGI. The V and J ends lost 6 bases and 0 bases, in that order; junction bases with no gene match: 15. The CDR3: CASSLFSSGGPSSTDTQYF. Written as DNA, the CDR3 is TGTGCCAGCAGCCTATTTTCTAGCGGGGGACCGTCTAGCACAGATACGCAGTATTTT.